This T cell receptor beta chain originates from a study of blood T cell repertoires in COVID-19. Study overall: Sites across the United States, Italy and Spain contributed samples from acute and convalescent COVID-19.

Clones were read by immunoSEQ multiplex PCR, and TCRdb kept only the in-frame ones, dropping some. Of 380,000 or so clones listed, about 89% are singletons. From germline, CDR1 is LGHNA and CDR2 YNFKEQ. This CDR3 spans 18 amino acids. V gave up 1 base and J gave up 5 bases; unmatched junction bases: 10. This TCR was recovered from a man aged 40-50 years with acute or convalescent COVID-19. The specimen sequenced was peripheral blood. The chain has TRBV4-2 and TRBJ2-1; 11 bases fit TRBD2. Written as DNA, the CDR3 is TGTGCCAGCAGCCAAGTTGCATCGGGGACTAGCGGACACAATGAGCAGTTCTTC. This gives the protein CASSQVASGTSGHNEQFF.